This T cell receptor beta chain is from a study of post-analysis software for immune sequencing data. About this clonotype itself: The antigen remains unidentified.

Whole-study findings and limits: Four to six TRBV segments (TRBV5-6, TRBV5-1 and TRBV20-1 among them) occurred more frequently in patients than in controls. The study found significantly lower normalized Chao1 diversity in multiple sclerosis patients than in controls.

TCR beta cDNA libraries had unique molecular identifiers. TCRdb re-called the PCR reads through MiXCR, storing one row per CDR3 protein. The sample includes roughly 650,000 distinct CDR3 sequences, around 60% of them seen just once. The V gene lost 5 bases and the J gene lost 1 base, with 14 bases spanning the gap. Germline CDR1 is MNHEY and CDR2 is SVGEGT. CDR3 length equals 15 residues. The chain carries TRBV6-2 or TRBV6-3 and TRBJ1-1; weak D call: TRBD1 (5 bases). The sequenced sample consisted of blood. The sequence was obtained from a girl aged 2-10 years with multiple sclerosis. As DNA, the CDR3 is TGTGCCAGCAGTCTCCCGTCAGGGTCGAACACTGAAGCTTTCTTT. This encodes CASSLPSGSNTEAFF.